What follows is one TCR beta chain and its context. Its antigen is unidentified. These data come from a study of Tregs in tolerant kidney transplant recipients. Unstimulated regulatory T cells (CD4+CD25+CD127-), CD4+CD25- non-regulatory cells, CD4 and CD8 cells were FACS-sorted from thawed PBMCs. Regulatory T cells were sorted from thawed PBMCs rested overnight at 37°C with around 200 IU/ml IL-2. Generated by immunoSEQ multiplex PCR, the TCRdb table keeps only in-frame clones and is missing some. This table holds roughly 69,000 clones, more than 95% found once. Study-level points and caveats: In tolerant patients, donor-specific Tregs outgrew total Tregs, suggesting antigen-driven expansion.

The CDR3 loop spans 16 amino acids. CDR1 SGHRS and CDR2 YFSETQ come from the germline V gene. Trimming took 3 bases from V and 2 from J; bases not matched to a gene: 7. The chain has TRBV5-1 and TRBJ2-2, with 7 positions matching TRBD1. This sample comprised Tregs from blood, obtained before the transplant. The TCR originated in a human donor who received a combined kidney and bone marrow transplant. The CDR3 reads CASSSPTGINTGELFF. CDR3 coding DNA: TGCGCCAGCAGCTCCCCGACAGGGATAAACACCGGGGAGCTGTTTTTT. Supplemented by reference TRBV5-1 and TRBJ2-2, the full variable domain reads KAGVTQTPRYLIKTRGQQVTLSCSPISGHRSVSWYQQTPGQGLQFLFEYFSETQRNKGNFPGRFSGRQFSNSRSEMNVSTLELGDSALYLCASSSPTGINTGELFFGEGSRLTVL.